This T cell receptor beta chain comes out of a study of Graves' ophthalmopathy and Graves' hyperthyroidism. Overall study: Before any treatment was given, at initial diagnosis, peripheral blood was collected.

This clonotype was observed a handful of times. CDR1 LNHDA and CDR2 SQIVND come from the germline V gene (reference sequence). Trimming took 2 bases from V and 5 from J, leaving 21 bases between them. The CDR3 has 18 residues. Ophthalmopathy-affected donors exhibited moderate-to-severe activity, CAS ≥3, NOSPECS ≥4, and duration under 3 months. Other autoimmune diseases, uncontrolled infections, pregnancy or lactation led to the exclusion of patients. For repertoire sequencing, the TCR beta CDR3 regions were amplified from RNA transcripts. The library came from an HTBI-primed first-round RT-PCR and a second-round multiplex PCR. TCRdb re-called the multiplex PCR reads with MiXCR, one entry per CDR3 protein. The sample carries hundreds of thousands of distinct CDR3 sequences, 35% to 45% recorded once.

The source is an adult man with Graves' ophthalmopathy. The specimen sequenced was peripheral blood. The chain links TRBV19 to TRBJ1-4, with D perhaps matching TRBD1 (6 bases). DNA for the CDR3: TGTGCCAGTAGTATACTCGTTGTCGGAGGACAGATAAATGAAAAACTGTTTTTT. Its translation: CASSILVVGGQINEKLFF.